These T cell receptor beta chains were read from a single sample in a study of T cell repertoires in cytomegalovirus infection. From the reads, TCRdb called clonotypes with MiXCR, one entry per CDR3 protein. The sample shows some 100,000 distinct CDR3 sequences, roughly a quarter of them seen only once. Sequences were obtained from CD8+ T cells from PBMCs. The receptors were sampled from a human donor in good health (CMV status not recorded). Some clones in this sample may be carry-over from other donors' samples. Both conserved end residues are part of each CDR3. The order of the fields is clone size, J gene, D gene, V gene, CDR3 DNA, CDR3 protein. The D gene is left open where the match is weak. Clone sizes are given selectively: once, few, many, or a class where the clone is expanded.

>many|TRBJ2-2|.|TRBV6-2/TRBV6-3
TGTGCCAGCTCAACAAACACCGGGGAGCTGTTTTTT
CASSTNTGELFF
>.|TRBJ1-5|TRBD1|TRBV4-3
TGCGCCAGCAGCCTCGACAGGGGAGGGAGCAATCAGCCCCAGCATTTT
CASSLDRGGSNQPQHF
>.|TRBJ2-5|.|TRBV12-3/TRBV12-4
TGTGCCAGCAGTTTGCCCCCGGGGGAGACCCAGTACTTC
CASSLPPGETQYF
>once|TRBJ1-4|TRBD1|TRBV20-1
TGCAGTGCGTTAGTGGGGGACAGGTTCTCAACTAATGAAAAACTGTTTTTT
CSALVGDRFSTNEKLFF
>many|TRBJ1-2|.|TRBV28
TGTGCCAGCACCCCCCGGAGTGGCGGAGGCAACTATGGCTACACCTTC
CASTPRSGGGNYGYTF
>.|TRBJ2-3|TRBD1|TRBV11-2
TGTGCCAGCAGCTCGAGACAGGGCGGGAGCACAGATACGCAGTATTTT
CASSSRQGGSTDTQYF
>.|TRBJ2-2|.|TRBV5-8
TGTGCCAGCAGCTTGGTGCAGGGAAGGCACAGTGGCGGGGAGCTGTTTTTT
CASSLVQGRHSGGELFF
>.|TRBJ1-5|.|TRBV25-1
TGTGCCAGCAAGGGGGAGGGAAACAATCAGCCCCAGCATTTT
CASKGEGNNQPQHF
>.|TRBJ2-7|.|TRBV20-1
TGCAGTGCTTCCGGGACTTCACCCTACGAGCAGTACTTC
CSASGTSPYEQYF
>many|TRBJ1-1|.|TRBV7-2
TGTGCCAGCAGCCCAATACCTGGGGAGAACACTGAAGCTTTCTTT
CASSPIPGENTEAFF
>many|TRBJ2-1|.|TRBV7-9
TGTGCCAGCAGCTTAGACAGGGACCAGGAGGAGTTAATTTACAATGAGCAGTTCTTC
CASSLDRDQEELIYNEQFF
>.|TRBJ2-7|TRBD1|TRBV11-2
TGTGCCAGCAGCGAACGCAACAGGGGTCGTAGCTCCTACGAGCAGTACTTC
CASSERNRGRSSYEQYF
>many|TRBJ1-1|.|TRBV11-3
TGTGCCAGCAGCCCACCGGGGATCTACACTGAAGCTTTCTTT
CASSPPGIYTEAFF
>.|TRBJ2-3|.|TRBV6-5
TGTGCCAGCAGTTACGGGTTCGGCGGGGGCACAGATACGCAGTATTTT
CASSYGFGGGTDTQYF
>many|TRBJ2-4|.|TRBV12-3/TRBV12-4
TGTGCCAGCAGTTTAGGAAAGGGTCAGGCCAAAAACATTCAGTACTTC
CASSLGKGQAKNIQYF
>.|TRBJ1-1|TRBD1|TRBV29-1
TGCAGCGCGAGACAGGGTATGAACACTGAAGCTTTCTTT
CSARQGMNTEAFF
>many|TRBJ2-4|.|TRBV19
TGTGCCAGTAGTATAGATCTGTTGGGCGTCGACAAAAACATTCAGTACTTC
CASSIDLLGVDKNIQYF
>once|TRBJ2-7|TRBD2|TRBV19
TGTGCCAGTAGTACCTTCGGACTAGCGGATATCTCCTACGAGCAGTACTTC
CASSTFGLADISYEQYF
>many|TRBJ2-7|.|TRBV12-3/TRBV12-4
TGTGCCAGCAGTTTTTCTATCGAGCAGTACTTC
CASSFSIEQYF
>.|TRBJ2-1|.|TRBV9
TGTGCCAGCAGCGTAGGGGATAGCGCTGAGCAGTTCTTC
CASSVGDSAEQFF
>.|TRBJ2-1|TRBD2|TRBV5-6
TGTGCCAGCAGCCCAGGACTAGCGGACTACAATGAGCAGTTCTTC
CASSPGLADYNEQFF
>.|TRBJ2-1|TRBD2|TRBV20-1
TGCAGTGCTACGGGGGGGAGGCCGGATGAGCAGTTCTTC
CSATGGRPDEQFF
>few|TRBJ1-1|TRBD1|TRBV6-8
TGTGCCAGCAGTTACGACAGGGAGGCTGAAGCTTTCTTT
CASSYDREAEAFF
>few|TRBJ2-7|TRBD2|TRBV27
TGTGCCAGCAGCCTCAGCGGGGGGGCAATCTACGAGCAGTACTTC
CASSLSGGAIYEQYF
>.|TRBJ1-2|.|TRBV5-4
TGTGCCAGCAGCTCGGGACAACCAAATGGCTACACCTTC
CASSSGQPNGYTF
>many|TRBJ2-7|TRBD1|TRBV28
TGTGCCAGCAGTTCGGACAGGGAGCCCTACGAGCAGTACTTC
CASSSDREPYEQYF
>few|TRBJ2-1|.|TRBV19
TGTGCCAGTAGTCCGACAGGCGGCGATGAGCAGTTCTTC
CASSPTGGDEQFF
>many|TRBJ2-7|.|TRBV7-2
TGTGCCAGCAGCCCGGCCGGGACGTTTTCCTACGAGCAGTACTTC
CASSPAGTFSYEQYF
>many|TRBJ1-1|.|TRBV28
TGTGCCAGCAGTTTAAATGGGGAGGCTTTCTTT
CASSLNGEAFF
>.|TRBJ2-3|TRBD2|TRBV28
TGTGCCAGCAGTTTATCAAGCGGGGGCCCTCCTACGCAGTATTTT
CASSLSSGGPPTQYF
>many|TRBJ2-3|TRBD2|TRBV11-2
TGTGCCAGCAGCTTGGGACTAGCGGGATTAAGCACAGATACGCAGTATTTT
CASSLGLAGLSTDTQYF
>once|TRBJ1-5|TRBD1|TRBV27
TGTGCCAGCAGTTTATCTCCGGGACAGAATCAGCCCCAGCATTTT
CASSLSPGQNQPQHF
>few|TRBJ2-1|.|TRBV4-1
TGCGCCAGCAGCCAAGACCAGGGGCCATCGTCCTACAATGAGCAGTTCTTC
CASSQDQGPSSYNEQFF
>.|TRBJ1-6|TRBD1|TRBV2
TGTGCCAGCAGTGCCACGGGACAGCATAATTCACCCCTCCACTTT
CASSATGQHNSPLHF
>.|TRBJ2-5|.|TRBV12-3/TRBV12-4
TGTGCCAGCAGTTTAGATAGTGCCGGAGAGACCCAGTACTTC
CASSLDSAGETQYF
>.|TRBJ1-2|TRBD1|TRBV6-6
TGTGCCAGCAGCTCCCCCGGACAGGGGGAATATGGCTACACCTTC
CASSSPGQGEYGYTF
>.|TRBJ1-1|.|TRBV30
TGTGCCTGGAGTGTCACCCACACTGAAGCTTTCTTT
CAWSVTHTEAFF
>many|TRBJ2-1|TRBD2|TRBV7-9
TGTGCCAGCAGCCCGACGCTAGCGGGCCTTGGGAGTGAGCAGTTCTTC
CASSPTLAGLGSEQFF
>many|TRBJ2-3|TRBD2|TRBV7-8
TGTGCCAGCAGCCAACTAGCGGGGGGCGTCAGCACAGATACGCAGTATTTT
CASSQLAGGVSTDTQYF
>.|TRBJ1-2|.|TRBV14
TGTGCCAGCAGCCCCAGCAGTGTAACCGATTTCTATGGCTACACCTTC
CASSPSSVTDFYGYTF
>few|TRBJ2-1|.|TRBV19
TGTGCCAGTACCCTGGGTCAAAGCTCCTACAATGAGCAGTTCTTC
CASTLGQSSYNEQFF
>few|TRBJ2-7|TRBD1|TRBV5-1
TGCGCCAGCAGCTTGTGGGACAGAGACTACGAGCAGTACTTC
CASSLWDRDYEQYF
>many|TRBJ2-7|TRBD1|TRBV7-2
TGTGCCAGCAGCCCCCGGGACAGTTCCTACGAGCAGTACTTC
CASSPRDSSYEQYF
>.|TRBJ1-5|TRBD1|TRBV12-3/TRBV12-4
TGTGCCAGCAGTTTTATGCAGGGGGCCGGGGGACAGCCCCAGCATTTT
CASSFMQGAGGQPQHF
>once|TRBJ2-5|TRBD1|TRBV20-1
TGCAGTGCTGACCCCGGGACAGCCGCATATTGGGCCCAGTACTTC
CSADPGTAAYWAQYF
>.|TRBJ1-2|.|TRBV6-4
TGTGCCAGCAGTCCGGTGGAGGGGGGCGACTATGGCTACACCTTC
CASSPVEGGDYGYTF
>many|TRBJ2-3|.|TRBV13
TGTGCCAGCAGCTTTTTTCCAGGCACTAGCACAGATACGCAGTATTTT
CASSFFPGTSTDTQYF
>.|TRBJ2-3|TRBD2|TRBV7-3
TGTGCCAGCAGCTTAGGACTAGCTTCAACCGTCGGGGATACGCAGTATTTT
CASSLGLASTVGDTQYF
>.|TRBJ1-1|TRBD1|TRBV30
TGTGCCTGGCAAGACAGGGGAATTACTGAAGCTTTCTTT
CAWQDRGITEAFF
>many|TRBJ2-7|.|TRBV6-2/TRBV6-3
TGTGCCAGCAGTTACTCGCTAGGCACCTACGAGCAGTACTTC
CASSYSLGTYEQYF
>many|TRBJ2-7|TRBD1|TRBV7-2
TGTGCCAGCAGCCCCGTGGGACAGGGAGCCTACGAGCAGTACTTC
CASSPVGQGAYEQYF
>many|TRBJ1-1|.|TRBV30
TGTGCCTGGAGCCACCGGGGGCCTCGGGCTGAAGCTTTCTTT
CAWSHRGPRAEAFF
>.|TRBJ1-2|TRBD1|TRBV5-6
TGTGCCAGCAGCCGTGGGGACAGGGTGGGCTACACCTTC
CASSRGDRVGYTF
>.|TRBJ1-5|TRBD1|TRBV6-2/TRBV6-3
TGTGCCAGCCTCCATGGGGGGACAGGCCAGCCCCAGCATTTT
CASLHGGTGQPQHF
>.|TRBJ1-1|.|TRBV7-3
TGTGCCAGCAGCTCATTGGGGGGGAACACTGAAGCTTTCTTT
CASSSLGGNTEAFF
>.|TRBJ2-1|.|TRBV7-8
TGTGCCAGCAGCGAGGGACCCCACAATGAGCAGTTCTTC
CASSEGPHNEQFF
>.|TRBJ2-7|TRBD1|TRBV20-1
TGCAGTGCTAGAGTCTTGGGACAGGGGTCCTACGAGCAGTACTTC
CSARVLGQGSYEQYF
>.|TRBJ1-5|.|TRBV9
TGTGCCAGCAGCGCCTATGGGAGCAATCAGCCCCAGCATTTT
CASSAYGSNQPQHF
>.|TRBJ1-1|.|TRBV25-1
TGTGCCAGCATGGGGAAATTGGACACTGAAGCTTTCTTT
CASMGKLDTEAFF